Presented here are 15 T cell receptor beta chains from one specimen sequenced in a study of T cells expressing NK-cell markers. TCRdb reprocessed the 5' RACE reads and keeps a single row for each CDR3 protein, giving no DNA. This sample contains approximately 550,000 distinct CDR3 sequences. Source material: blood T cells: a sorted CD56 or NKG2C T cell subset, CD4+ or CD8+ T cells, or bulk PBMC T cells (not recorded which). These receptors originate from a man younger than 35 in good health.

The chain is built from TRBV6-2 or TRBV6-3 and TRBJ2-7; with no DNA, the TCRdb D assignment of TRBD1 cannot be verified. Looked up from germline, CDR1 is MNHEY and CDR2 is SVGEGT. This CDR3 contains 14 residues. The CDR3 spells CASSLGHRTYEQYF.

The rearrangement joins TRBV5-4 to TRBJ2-2. The CDR3 extends over 14 amino acids. The germline CDR1 and CDR2 sequences are SGHNT and YYREEE (reference sequence). The CDR3 loop reads CASSLWGGTGELFF.

This chain joins TRBV29-1 and TRBJ2-4; absent DNA, TCRdb's TRBD1 call cannot be checked. The CDR3 is 12 amino acids. From germline, CDR1 is SQVTM and CDR2 ANQGSEA. The CDR3 sequence is CSVGNRANIQYF.

This rearrangement joins TRBV20-1 to TRBJ1-3; TCRdb indicates TRBD1, and absent DNA this call remains unverified. The germline V gene encodes CDR1 DFQATT and CDR2 SNEGSKA (reference sequence). This CDR3 has 15 residues. CDR3: CSARDLKGDGNTIYF.

This chain links TRBV2 with TRBJ2-3; TCRdb proposes TRBD1, but this gene call is untestable without DNA. This CDR3 region has 15 residues. Per the germline V gene, CDR1 is SNHLY and CDR2 is FYNNEI. The CDR3 loop is CASSLQTGWLDTQYF.

The genes are TRBV20-1 and TRBJ2-7; the D call of TRBD2 rests on TCRdb alone, since no DNA is present to check it. The CDR3 totals 15 residues. CDR1 and CDR2 from the germline V gene are DFQATT and SNEGSKA (reference sequence). CDR3 loop: CSARGLDWEGYEQYF.

The V and J genes are TRBV5-1 and TRBJ2-2; absent DNA, TCRdb's TRBD1 call cannot be checked. The length of the CDR3 is 19 residues. Germline CDR1 SGHRS, CDR2 YFSETQ. The CDR3 sequence: CASSRGQAILRNTGELFFF.

This chain joins TRBV18 and TRBJ2-5; the D call from TCRdb, TRBD2, cannot be confirmed without DNA. Germline V gene data show CDR1 as KGHSH and CDR2 as LQKENI. This CDR3 contains 14 residues. This CDR3 is CASSPEAGQETQYF.

The chain is built from TRBV3-1 and TRBJ2-1; the TRBD2 assignment by TCRdb is unverifiable without DNA. Germline V CDR1 and CDR2: LGHDT, YNNKEL (reference sequence). The CDR3 contains 15 residues. The CDR3 sequence is CASSQDPLNPQEQFF.

This chain connects TRBV12-3 or TRBV12-4 to TRBJ2-1; TCRdb reports TRBD2, a call that lacks DNA to check it against. The CDR3 is made up of 14 amino acids. CDR3 loop: CASNHRGPRNEQFF.

The chain carries TRBV7-9 and TRBJ2-4. Germline CDR1 is SEHNR and CDR2 is FQNEAQ (reference sequence). The CDR3 totals 14 residues. The CDR3 sequence is CASSLELGSNIQYF.

The chain carries TRBV11-3 and TRBJ2-3. The germline gives CDR1 SGHNT, CDR2 YENEEA. The CDR3 has 12 residues. The CDR3 spells CASSPYLGTQYF. Full variable domain (outside the CDR3, taken from reference TRBV11-3 and TRBJ2-3): EAGVVQSPRYKIIEKKQPVAFWCNPISGHNTLYWYLQNLGQGPELLIRYENEEAVDDSQLPKDRFSAERLKGVDSTLKIQPAELGDSAVYLCASSPYLGTQYFGPGTRLTVL.

This chain links TRBV7-9 with TRBJ2-7; TCRdb indicates TRBD2, and absent DNA this call remains unverified. The CDR3 has 14 residues. Germline V gives CDR1 SEHNR, CDR2 FQNEAQ (reference sequence). The CDR3 here is CASSNLAGGREQYF.

This chain links TRBV29-1 with TRBJ2-1. This CDR3 spans 13 amino acids. Germline V CDR1 and CDR2: SQVTM, ANQGSEA. The CDR3: CSVEVNLGNEQFF.

The rearrangement joins TRBV6-2 or TRBV6-3 to TRBJ2-7; TCRdb's D call, TRBD1, is unchecked because there is no DNA. The CDR3 consists of 14 residues. The V gene's germline CDR1 is MNHEY and CDR2 SVGEGT. The CDR3 protein is CASSKGQGANEQYF.